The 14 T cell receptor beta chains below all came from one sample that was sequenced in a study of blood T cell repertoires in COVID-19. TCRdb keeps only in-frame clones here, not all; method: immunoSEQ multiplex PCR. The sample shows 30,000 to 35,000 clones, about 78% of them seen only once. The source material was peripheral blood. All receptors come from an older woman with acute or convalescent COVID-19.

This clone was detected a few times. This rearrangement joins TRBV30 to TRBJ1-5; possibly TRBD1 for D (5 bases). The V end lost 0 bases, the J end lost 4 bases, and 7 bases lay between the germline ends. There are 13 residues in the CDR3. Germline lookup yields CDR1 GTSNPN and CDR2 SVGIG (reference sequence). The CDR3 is CAWSVGENQPQHF. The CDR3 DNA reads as TGTGCCTGGAGTGTAGGGGAAAATCAGCCCCAGCATTTT.

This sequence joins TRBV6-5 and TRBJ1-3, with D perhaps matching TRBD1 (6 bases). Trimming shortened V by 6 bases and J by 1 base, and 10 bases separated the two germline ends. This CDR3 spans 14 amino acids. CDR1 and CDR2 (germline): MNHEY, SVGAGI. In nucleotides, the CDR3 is TGTGCCAGCAGCCGGCAGGGGTCTGGAAACACCATATATTTT. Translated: CASSRQGSGNTIYF.

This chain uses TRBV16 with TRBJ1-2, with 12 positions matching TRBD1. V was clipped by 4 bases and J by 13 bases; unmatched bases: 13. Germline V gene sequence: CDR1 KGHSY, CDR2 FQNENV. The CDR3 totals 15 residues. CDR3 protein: CASSLPGTGQGAFTF. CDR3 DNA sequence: TGTGCCAGCAGCCTCCCGGGGACGGGACAGGGGGCTTTCACCTTC.

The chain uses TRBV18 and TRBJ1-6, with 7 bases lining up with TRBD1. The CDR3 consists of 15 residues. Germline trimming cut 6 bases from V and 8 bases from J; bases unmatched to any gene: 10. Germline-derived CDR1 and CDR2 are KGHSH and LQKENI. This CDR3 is CASSLGQLRDSPLHF. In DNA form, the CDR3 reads TGTGCCAGCTCGCTGGGACAGCTTAGGGATTCACCCCTCCACTTT.

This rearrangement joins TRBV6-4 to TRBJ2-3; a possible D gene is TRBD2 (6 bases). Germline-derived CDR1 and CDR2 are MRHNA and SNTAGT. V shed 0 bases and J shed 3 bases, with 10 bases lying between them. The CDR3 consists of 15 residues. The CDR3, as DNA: TGTGCCAGCAGTGACTCGCGGGGAGCGACAGATACGCAGTATTTT. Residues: CASSDSRGATDTQYF.

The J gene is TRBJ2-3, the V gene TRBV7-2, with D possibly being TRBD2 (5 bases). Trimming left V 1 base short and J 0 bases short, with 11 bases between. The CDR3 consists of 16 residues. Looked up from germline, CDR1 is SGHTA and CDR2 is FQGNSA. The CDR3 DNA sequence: TGTGCCAGCAGCTTAGTCGGGATAATGAGCACAGATACGCAGTATTTT. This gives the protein CASSLVGIMSTDTQYF.

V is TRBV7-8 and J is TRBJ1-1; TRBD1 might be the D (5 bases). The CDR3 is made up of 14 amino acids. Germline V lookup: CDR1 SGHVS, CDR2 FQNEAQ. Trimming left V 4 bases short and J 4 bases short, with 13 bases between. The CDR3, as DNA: TGTGCCAGCAGCTCCCGGGGGGAATTCACTGAAGCTTTCTTT. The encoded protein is CASSSRGEFTEAFF. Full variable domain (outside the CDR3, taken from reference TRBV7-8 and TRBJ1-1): GAGVSQSPRYKVAKRGQDVALRCDPISGHVSLFWYQQALGQGPEFLTYFQNEAQLDKSGLPSDRFFAERPEGSVSTLKIQRTQQEDSAVYLCASSSRGEFTEAFFGQGTRLTVV.

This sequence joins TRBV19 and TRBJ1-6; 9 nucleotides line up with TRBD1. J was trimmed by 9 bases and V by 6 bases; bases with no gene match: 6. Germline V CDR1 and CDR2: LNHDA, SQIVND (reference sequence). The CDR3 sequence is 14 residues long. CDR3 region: CASRFPTGGSPLHF. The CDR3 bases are TGTGCCAGTAGATTCCCGACAGGGGGTTCACCCCTCCACTTT.

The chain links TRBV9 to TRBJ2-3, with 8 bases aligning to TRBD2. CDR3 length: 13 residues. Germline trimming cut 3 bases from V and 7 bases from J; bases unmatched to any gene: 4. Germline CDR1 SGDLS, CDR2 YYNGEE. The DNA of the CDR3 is TGTGCCAGCAGCGGGACTAGCACGAATACGCAGTATTTT. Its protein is CASSGTSTNTQYF.

The CDR3 DNA follows: TGTGCCAGCAGCAACAGGGGGCAGCGCGAGCAGTACTTC. Protein sequence: CASSNRGQREQYF. The chain links TRBV5-6 to TRBJ2-7; 9 nucleotides match TRBD1. Germline CDR1 and CDR2: SGHDT and YYEEEE. V shed 4 bases, J shed 6 bases, and the junction held 5 bases outside the gene matches. CDR3 size: 13 residues.

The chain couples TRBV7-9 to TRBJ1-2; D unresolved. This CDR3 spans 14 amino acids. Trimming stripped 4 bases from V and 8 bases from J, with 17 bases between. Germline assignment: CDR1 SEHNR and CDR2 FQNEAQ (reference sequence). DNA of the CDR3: TGTGCCAGCAGCTACGGTGGGAGCCTCGGGGGCTACACCTTC. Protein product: CASSYGGSLGGYTF.

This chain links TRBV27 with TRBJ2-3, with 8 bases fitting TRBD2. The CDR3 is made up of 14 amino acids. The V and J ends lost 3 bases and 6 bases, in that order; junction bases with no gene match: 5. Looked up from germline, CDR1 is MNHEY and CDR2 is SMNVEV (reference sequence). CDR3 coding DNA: TGTGCCAGCAGTTTGGCGGGGGGCCGGGATACGCAGTATTTT. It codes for CASSLAGGRDTQYF.

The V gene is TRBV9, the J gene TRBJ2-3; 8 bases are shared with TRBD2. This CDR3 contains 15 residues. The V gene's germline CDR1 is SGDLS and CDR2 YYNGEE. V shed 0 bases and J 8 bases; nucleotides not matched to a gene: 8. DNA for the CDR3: TGTGCCAGCAGCGTAGGCAGCGGGGGAGCAGCTACGCAGTATTTT. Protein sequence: CASSVGSGGAATQYF.

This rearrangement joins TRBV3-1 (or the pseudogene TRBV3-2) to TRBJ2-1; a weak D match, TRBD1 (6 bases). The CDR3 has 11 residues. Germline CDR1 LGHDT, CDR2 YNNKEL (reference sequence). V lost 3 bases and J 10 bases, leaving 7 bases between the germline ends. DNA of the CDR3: TGTGCCAGCAGCCAGAGGGGGGAGCAGTTCTTC. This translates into CASSQRGEQFF.